The next 30 T cell receptor beta chains were all read from a single sample in a study of identifying expanded T cells in peripheral blood. Produced via immunoSEQ multiplex PCR; TCRdb's table is partial and in-frame only. This sample yields tens of thousands of clones, of which approximately 83% are seen a single time; about 19% belongs to the top ten. The sample consisted of blood. All receptors derive from a person aged 18 to 70 in good health.

V gene TRBV23-1 combines with J gene TRBJ1-1, with D uncertain. TRBV23-1 carries the ORF label, with uncertain function. This CDR3 has 21 residues. Deletions cut 1 base from V and 1 base from J, with 28 bases between. The CDR3 DNA reads as TGCGCCAGCAGTCAATATATGTGGTATGGGAGTCGTATGGGCAAGAACACTGAAGCTTTCTTT. This translates into CASSQYMWYGSRMGKNTEAFF.

V gene TRBV6-5 combines with J gene TRBJ1-2, with a weak D call TRBD1 (5 bases). The ends were cut back, 2 bases at V and 7 bases at J, with 8 bases in the middle. Germline CDR1 is MNHEY and CDR2 is SVGAGI. The CDR3 length is 12 residues. The CDR3 region has the DNA TGTGCCAGCAGTTACGGGGGGGTTGGCTACACCTTC. Residues: CASSYGGVGYTF.

In its sample, this clone was seen a few times. The chain joins TRBV19 to TRBJ2-7, with 9 positions matching TRBD1. The CDR3 contains 15 residues. With V trimmed by 6 bases and J by 3 bases, 9 bases remained unmatched. CDR1 is LNHDA, CDR2 SQIVND, per germline (reference sequence). This chain's CDR3 is CASRAGTGYDYEQYF. The CDR3 region has the DNA TGTGCCAGTAGGGCCGGGACAGGGTACGACTACGAGCAGTACTTC.

The V gene is TRBV6-1, the J gene TRBJ2-4; D is unclear. The germline V gene has CDR1 MNHNS and CDR2 SASEGT. The V and J ends lost 4 bases and 0 bases respectively, with 13 bases between them. The CDR3 runs to 16 residues. CDR3 loop: CASSGQDGVAKNIQYF. CDR3 nucleotide sequence: TGTGCCAGCAGTGGGCAGGACGGAGTAGCCAAAAACATTCAGTACTTC.

The genes are TRBV7-9 and TRBJ1-3; D is unresolved. Trimming left V 0 bases short and J 1 base short, with 13 bases between. The germline CDR1 and CDR2 sequences are SEHNR and FQNEAQ (reference sequence). This CDR3 is 17 amino acids long. CDR3: CASSLAPSFRSGNTIYF. The CDR3, as DNA: TGTGCCAGCAGCTTAGCGCCAAGTTTCCGATCTGGAAACACCATATATTTT.

The chain carries TRBV19 and TRBJ2-1, with D tentatively TRBD1 or TRBD2 (5 bases each). V shed 7 bases and J shed 2 bases, with 12 bases lying between them. The CDR3 covers 14 residues. The V gene's germline CDR1 is LNHDA and CDR2 SQIVND (reference sequence). CDR3 in amino acids: CASTSGTAYNEQFF. The CDR3 DNA reads as TGTGCCAGTACGTCCGGGACGGCCTACAATGAGCAGTTCTTC.

In this sample, this clone turned up a few times. The rearrangement uses TRBV19 and TRBJ2-3, with TRBD1 matching 11 bases. The germline V gene has CDR1 LNHDA and CDR2 SQIVND (reference sequence). This CDR3 has 14 residues. V shed 6 bases, J shed 4 bases, and the junction held 3 bases outside the gene matches. CDR3 amino acids: CASRDRGLSDTQYF. The CDR3 DNA sequence: TGTGCCAGTAGGGACAGGGGGCTCTCAGATACGCAGTATTTT.

This chain connects TRBV7-9 to TRBJ2-1; D not certain. Trimming cost V 4 bases and J 8 bases, with 6 bases left between them. CDR1 SEHNR and CDR2 FQNEAQ come from the germline V gene (reference sequence). The CDR3 spans 11 residues. The CDR3 sequence: CASSSGDEQFF. CDR3 DNA: TGTGCCAGCAGCTCGGGCGATGAGCAGTTCTTC.

The CDR3 is CASSDPSGTGRGEQYF. CDR3 bases: TGTGCCAGCAGTGACCCATCTGGCACAGGTCGGGGTGAGCAGTACTTC. The V call is TRBV6-1, the J call TRBJ2-7, with D perhaps being TRBD1 or TRBD2 (5 bases each). V was clipped by 3 bases and J by 7 bases, with 22 bases between them. The CDR3 has 16 residues. Germline CDR1 is MNHNS and CDR2 is SASEGT.

This clone was seen only once. The chain links TRBV5-4 to TRBJ2-1; 8 nucleotides line up with TRBD1. The trim removed 0 bases at V and 10 bases at J, leaving 9 bases unmatched. This CDR3 has 15 residues. Germline CDR1 reads SGHNT; CDR2 reads YYREEE (reference sequence). CDR3 residues: CASSLGTGFTNEQFF. The CDR3 DNA is TGTGCCAGCAGCTTGGGGACAGGGTTCACCAACGAGCAGTTCTTC.

The chain links TRBV7-2 to TRBJ2-7; D remains unclear. The CDR3 contains 13 residues. V was cut by 3 bases and J by 5 bases, with 11 bases left in between. Germline assignment: CDR1 SGHTA and CDR2 FQGNSA. The CDR3 is CASSFGFGNEQYF. Written as DNA, the CDR3 is TGTGCCAGCAGCTTTGGGTTCGGTAACGAGCAGTACTTC.

This chain links TRBV9 with TRBJ2-2, with 7 bases that match TRBD2. This CDR3 spans 17 amino acids. The V segment lost 4 bases and the J segment 2 bases; nucleotides outside the gene matches: 11. Germline CDR1 reads SGDLS; CDR2 reads YYNGEE. For the CDR3, the DNA is TGTGCCAGCAGCCATCCGAAGCGGGGAGAAAACACCGGGGAGCTGTTTTTT. This encodes CASSHPKRGENTGELFF.

V gene TRBV7-8 combines with J gene TRBJ1-1, with D possibly matching TRBD1 (6 bases). CDR3 length equals 15 residues. V dropped 5 bases and J dropped 11 bases, with 24 bases sitting between them. Germline V CDR1 and CDR2: SGHVS, FQNEAQ. CDR3 region: CASSPQRWDTHLAFF. The DNA of the CDR3 is TGTGCCAGCAGCCCCCAGAGGTGGGACACCCACCTCGCTTTCTTT. Full variable domain (rest looked up from reference TRBV7-8 and TRBJ1-1): GAGVSQSPRYKVAKRGQDVALRCDPISGHVSLFWYQQALGQGPEFLTYFQNEAQLDKSGLPSDRFFAERPEGSVSTLKIQRTQQEDSAVYLCASSPQRWDTHLAFFGQGTRLTVV.

The gene calls are TRBV5-6 and TRBJ2-7, with 10 bases fitting TRBD1. The CDR3 extends over 14 amino acids. The germline V gene encodes CDR1 SGHDT and CDR2 YYEEEE. With 3 bases clipped from V and 2 bases from J, the junction kept 2 bases outside the gene matches. CDR3 region: CASSSDRGPYEQYV. The CDR3 DNA reads TGTGCCAGCAGCTCCGACAGGGGGCCCTACGAGCAGTACGTC.

V and J are TRBV4-1 and TRBJ1-1, with D uncertain. From germline, CDR1 is MGHRA and CDR2 YSYEKL. Trimming took off 4 bases at V and 0 bases at J, with 6 bases between the two ends. The CDR3 sequence is 13 residues long. CDR3 in DNA: TGCGCCAGCAGCCCCCAAGTGAACACTGAAGCTTTCTTT. Translation: CASSPQVNTEAFF.

V gene TRBV30 combines with J gene TRBJ1-1, with D possibly matching TRBD1 (6 bases). Per germline, CDR1 GTSNPN and CDR2 SVGIG (reference sequence). The CDR3 loop spans 13 amino acids. V was pared by 3 bases and J by 2 bases, with 10 bases between. The CDR3 bases are TGTGCCTGGAGCCGGGACACAAACACTGAAGCTTTCTTT. Encoded protein: CAWSRDTNTEAFF. The complete variable domain, with remaining parts taken from reference TRBV30 and TRBJ1-1, reads SQTIHQWPATLVQPVGSPLSLECTVEGTSNPNLYWYRQAAGRGLQLLFYSVGIGQISSEVPQNLSASRPQDRQFILSSKKLLLSDSGFYLCAWSRDTNTEAFFGQGTRLTVV.

The chain has TRBV7-9 and TRBJ2-5, with TRBD1 identical over 8 bases. The germline CDR1 and CDR2 sequences are SEHNR and FQNEAQ (reference sequence). This CDR3 spans 14 amino acids. J gave up 4 bases and V 5 bases, and 6 bases lay outside the gene matches. CDR3 in amino acids: CASSLDRGRETQYF. DNA of the CDR3: TGTGCCAGCAGCCTAGACAGGGGTCGAGAGACCCAGTACTTC.

The chain links TRBV5-1 to TRBJ1-6, with D perhaps TRBD1 (5 bases). V lost 0 bases and J lost 8, with 12 bases in between. Per germline, CDR1 SGHRS and CDR2 YFSETQ. This CDR3 has 15 residues. Here the CDR3 DNA reads TGCGCCAGCAGCTTGGTGCCCAGGGAAGATTCACCCCTCCACTTT. Its translation: CASSLVPREDSPLHF.

This chain joins TRBV28 and TRBJ1-5, with D perhaps matching TRBD1 (5 bases). The CDR3 length is 13 residues. The germline CDR1 and CDR2 sequences are MDHEN and SYDVKM. V was clipped by 4 bases and J by 6 bases, with 10 bases between them. The CDR3 loop is CASSSRGGQPQHF. DNA of the CDR3: TGTGCCAGCAGTTCCCGGGGGGGTCAGCCCCAGCATTTT.

In nucleotides, the CDR3 is TGTGCCAGCTCACAGATGGACAGGGTCTATGGCTACACCTTC. Its translation: CASSQMDRVYGYTF. This chain uses TRBV18 with TRBJ1-2; TRBD1 agrees at 8 bases. Germline V gene lookup returns CDR1 KGHSH and CDR2 LQKENI. The V segment lost 4 bases and the J segment 4 bases; nucleotides outside the gene matches: 5. The CDR3 extends over 14 amino acids.

This clone has only one observation. This chain links TRBV7-9 with TRBJ2-3; D possibly matches TRBD1 or TRBD2 (5 bases each). There are 15 residues in the CDR3. Trimming left V 1 base short and J 4 bases short, with 12 bases between. Germline CDR1 is SEHNR and CDR2 is FQNEAQ (reference sequence). The CDR3 DNA reads as TGTGCCAGCAGCTTAGAAGCTGGGGGACCAGATACGCAGTATTTT. As protein: CASSLEAGGPDTQYF.

The chain links TRBV18 to TRBJ2-2, with no clear D. CDR1 KGHSH and CDR2 LQKENI come from the germline V gene. The CDR3 length is 16 residues. Trimming removed 1 base from V and 2 bases from J, with 11 bases in between. The CDR3 DNA reads TGTGCCAGCTCACCACGCCTCGGGCTAAACACCGGGGAGCTGTTTTTT. This codes for CASSPRLGLNTGELFF.

V usage is TRBV5-6 and J usage is TRBJ2-7; weak D call: TRBD1 (5 bases). Germline V gene data show CDR1 as SGHDT and CDR2 as YYEEEE. V was shortened by 4 bases and J by 2 bases, with 13 bases between the two germline ends. This CDR3 comprises 14 residues. CDR3 region: CASSPRAAPYEQYF. CDR3 nucleotides: TGTGCCAGCAGCCCCAGGGCAGCACCCTACGAGCAGTACTTC. Complete variable domain (other parts from reference TRBV5-6 and TRBJ2-7): DAGVTQSPTHLIKTRGQQVTLRCSPKSGHDTVSWYQQALGQGPQFIFQYYEEEERQRGNFPDRFSGHQFPNYSSELNVNALLLGDSALYLCASSPRAAPYEQYFGPGTRLTVT.

The chain links TRBV7-8 to TRBJ2-3; the D gene is possibly TRBD1 (5 bases). The germline gives CDR1 SGHVS, CDR2 FQNEAQ. The CDR3 has 16 amino acids. V dropped 4 bases and J dropped 7 bases, with 21 bases sitting between them. CDR3 coding DNA: TGTGCCAGCAGCTCCAACATAGTACAGGCCCTTAATACGCAGTATTTT. Residues: CASSSNIVQALNTQYF.

The chain carries TRBV6-5 and TRBJ2-1, with a possible D match to TRBD2 (6 bases). Germline V CDR1 and CDR2: MNHEY, SVGAGI. V lost 5 bases, J lost 4 bases, and 12 bases lay in between. CDR3 size: 14 residues. The DNA for the CDR3 is TGTGCCAGCAGTCCCCGCGGGGCGTACAATGAGCAGTTCTTC. Residues: CASSPRGAYNEQFF.

The table lists this clone with a few counts. The rearrangement joins TRBV7-2 to TRBJ2-4; 7 bases are a match to TRBD1. Germline lookup yields CDR1 SGHTA and CDR2 FQGNSA. CDR3 size: 17 residues. The ends lost 5 bases at V and 0 bases at J; junction bases unmatched: 10. This chain's CDR3 is CASSQDRQGLAKNIQYF. In nucleotides, the CDR3 is TGTGCCAGCAGCCAAGATCGACAGGGTTTAGCCAAAAACATTCAGTACTTC.

The genes are TRBV7-2 and TRBJ1-1, with TRBD1 as a possible D gene (6 bases). The germline V gene encodes CDR1 SGHTA and CDR2 FQGNSA. Trimming cost V 5 bases and J 4 bases, with 17 bases left between them. The CDR3 covers 15 residues. The CDR3 nucleotides are TGTGCCAGCAGCCCAGGGGCGGCTGAATTCACTGAAGCTTTCTTT. This sequence encodes CASSPGAAEFTEAFF.

On this clone itself: Given a much more abundant clone one base away, this may be a read error. V gene TRBV7-2 combines with J gene TRBJ1-1, with D unresolved. The CDR3 is 12 residues long. Germline V gene lookup returns CDR1 SGHTA and CDR2 FQGNSA. V was clipped by 3 bases and J by 1 base, with 3 bases between them. The CDR3, as DNA: TGTGCCAGCAGCTTTGGGAACACTGAAGCTTTCTTT. This translates into CASSFGNTEAFF.

This rearrangement joins TRBV5-1 to TRBJ2-1; D is possibly TRBD1 (6 bases). In germline, CDR1 is SGHRS, CDR2 YFSETQ. Trimming stripped 7 bases from V and 0 bases from J, with 17 bases between. The CDR3 covers 16 residues. CDR3 sequence (DNA): TGCGCCAGCGGCCGAAAGGGACACCTCTCCTACAATGAGCAGTTCTTC. Encoded protein: CASGRKGHLSYNEQFF.

The chain employs TRBV6-1 and TRBJ1-1, with D possibly matching TRBD1 (6 bases). With 6 bases removed from V and 4 bases from J, the gap between germline ends came to 12 bases. Germline values: CDR1 MNHNS, CDR2 SASEGT. The CDR3 is 13 amino acids. CDR3 sequence: CASSQGYGTEAFF. The CDR3 DNA sequence: TGTGCCAGCAGCCAGGGGTATGGCACTGAAGCTTTCTTT.